The 17 T cell receptor beta chains below were found in one sample sequenced in a study of memory CD4+ T cells and cytomegalovirus serostatus. Profiling relied on immunoSEQ multiplex PCR, and the TCRdb table lists in-frame clones only, not all of them. The sample has about 82,000 clones; around 80% are singletons. The sort gate was single viable CD3+CD4+CD8-CD45RO+ cells for memory CD4+ T cells. What was sequenced was memory CD4+ T cells from blood. The source of these receptors is an adult in good health and CMV-seronegative.

The chain joins TRBV2 to TRBJ1-1, with D possibly being TRBD1 (6 bases). CDR3 size: 15 residues. V lost 7 bases and J 3 bases, leaving 18 bases between the germline ends. CDR1 is SNHLY, CDR2 FYNNEI, per germline. The CDR3 DNA reads TGTGCCAGCAAGGGGGAAGCCTTCTATTACACTGAAGCTTTCTTT. As protein: CASKGEAFYYTEAFF.

The J gene is TRBJ2-7, the V gene TRBV4-1; TRBD1 matches 10 bases. The CDR3 runs 16 residues. The germline gives CDR1 MGHRA, CDR2 YSYEKL. V was pared by 1 base and J by 1 base, with 4 bases of the junction left unmatched. CDR3 bases: TGCGCCAGCAGCCAAGGACAGGGGGCAGGTTCCTACGAGCAGTACTTC. Its translation: CASSQGQGAGSYEQYF.

The chain combines TRBV19 with TRBJ1-1; D uncertain. Trimming cost V 2 bases and J 0 bases, with 4 bases left between them. The CDR3 totals 13 residues. Looked up from germline, CDR1 is LNHDA and CDR2 is SQIVND (reference sequence). CDR3 bases: TGTGCCAGTAGTATACAGCTGAACACTGAAGCTTTCTTT. It translates to CASSIQLNTEAFF.

The CDR3 loop is CASLRTGSGEKLFF. In DNA, the CDR3 is TGTGCCAGCCTACGGACAGGGAGCGGTGAAAAACTGTTTTTT. This rearrangement joins TRBV2 to TRBJ1-4, with 8 bases aligning to TRBD1. The CDR3 contains 14 residues. V lost 8 bases and J lost 7; bases outside the gene matches: 9. Per the germline V gene, CDR1 is SNHLY and CDR2 is FYNNEI. The full variable domain, rest sourced from reference TRBV2 and TRBJ1-4, is EPEVTQTPSHQVTQMGQEVILRCVPISNHLYFYWYRQILGQKVEFLVSFYNNEISEKSEIFDDQFSVERPDGSNFTLKIRSTKLEDSAMYFCASLRTGSGEKLFFGSGTQLSVL.

The gene calls are TRBV28 and TRBJ2-4, with a weak D call TRBD1 (5 bases). V lost 5 bases, J lost 0 bases, and 11 bases lay in between. This CDR3 contains 15 residues. The germline gives CDR1 MDHEN, CDR2 SYDVKM. CDR3 bases: TGTGCCAGCAGTCGACAGTCTCTAGCCAAAAACATTCAGTACTTC. It codes for CASSRQSLAKNIQYF.

As regards this clone: Additional DNA sequences in this sample encode the identical CDR3. V is TRBV11-2 and J is TRBJ1-1; D uncertain. The germline gives CDR1 SGHAT, CDR2 FQNNGV. Trimming removed 0 bases at V and 5 bases at J, with 7 bases between. There are 13 residues in the CDR3. CDR3 DNA: TGTGCCAGCAGCTTAGAGGGTTCGACTGAAGCTTTCTTT. This sequence encodes CASSLEGSTEAFF. The full variable domain, with the rest looked up from reference TRBV11-2 and TRBJ1-1, is EAGVAQSPRYKIIEKRQSVAFWCNPISGHATLYWYQQILGQGPKLLIQFQNNGVVDDSQLPKDRFSAERLKGVDSTLKIQPAKLEDSAVYLCASSLEGSTEAFFGQGTRLTVV.

This clone appeared once. The chain uses TRBV7-9 and TRBJ2-3, with D unclear. V was pared by 1 base and J by 0 bases, with 11 bases between. The CDR3 runs 16 residues. Germline loops: CDR1 SEHNR, CDR2 FQNEAQ (reference sequence). The CDR3 spells CASSLGEGFSTDTQYF. Here the CDR3 DNA reads TGTGCCAGCAGCTTAGGCGAAGGGTTTAGCACAGATACGCAGTATTTT.

This chain joins TRBV7-2 and TRBJ1-3, with no clear D. Trimming cost V 5 bases and J 4 bases, with 15 bases left between them. This CDR3 comprises 15 residues. Germline CDR1 is SGHTA and CDR2 is FQGNSA. CDR3 loop: CASSPVSGFGNTIYF. The CDR3 DNA reads TGTGCCAGCAGCCCCGTTTCCGGGTTCGGAAACACCATATATTTT.

This clone appeared once. The chain combines TRBV11-1 with TRBJ2-5; no reliable D call. This CDR3 contains 12 residues. V lost 3 bases, J lost 5 bases, and 7 bases lay in between. Germline lookup yields CDR1 SGHAT and CDR2 FQDESV (reference sequence). Here the CDR3 reads CASSFSTETQYF. CDR3 nucleotides: TGTGCCAGCAGCTTTAGCACGGAGACCCAGTACTTC.

This clone was counted a few times. The chain links TRBV12-5 to TRBJ1-2; no reliable D call. CDR3 length: 13 residues. V was shortened by 2 bases and J by 5 bases, with 9 bases between the two germline ends. Germline values: CDR1 LGHNT, CDR2 FRNRAP. The CDR3 here is CASGLRERYGYTF. The CDR3 DNA is TGTGCTAGTGGTTTGCGCGAGAGATATGGCTACACCTTC.

The CDR3 DNA reads as TGTGCCAGCAGGGGGGGGTCAGGTAGCAATCAGCCCCAGCATTTT. This codes for CASRGGSGSNQPQHF. The V and J genes are TRBV2 and TRBJ1-5, with D tentatively TRBD1 (5 bases). The V and J ends lost 6 bases and 0 bases respectively, with 12 bases between them. This CDR3 is 15 amino acids long. Germline CDR1 is SNHLY and CDR2 is FYNNEI.

The rearrangement joins TRBV29-1 to TRBJ2-3; possible D gene TRBD1, 5 bases. There are 13 residues in the CDR3. With 5 bases removed from V and 3 bases from J, the gap between germline ends came to 12 bases. Germline loops: CDR1 SQVTM, CDR2 ANQGSEA. The CDR3 nucleotides read TGCAGCGTTCAGGGTGGTCGAACAGATACGCAGTATTTT. It encodes CSVQGGRTDTQYF.

This clone was counted between two and nine times. The chain employs TRBV7-8 and TRBJ1-2; 10 bases fit TRBD1. The J segment lost 0 bases and the V segment lost 4 bases, leaving 2 bases of the junction unmatched. The CDR3 runs to 15 residues. Germline-derived CDR1 and CDR2 are SGHVS and FQNEAQ. As DNA, the CDR3 is TGTGCCAGCAGCTGGGGACAGGGGACTAACTATGGCTACACCTTC. Its protein product is CASSWGQGTNYGYTF.

The chain employs TRBV15 and TRBJ2-2; D uncertain. V shed 7 bases and J shed 5 bases, with 11 bases lying between them. This CDR3 contains 13 residues. Germline CDR1 reads LNHNV; CDR2 reads YYDKDF (reference sequence). The CDR3 spells CATTYLGTGELFF. In DNA form, the CDR3 reads TGTGCCACCACTTACCTGGGTACCGGGGAGCTGTTTTTT.

The V gene is TRBV6-5, the J gene TRBJ1-2; no clear D. V was shortened by 10 bases and J by 4 bases, with 13 bases between the two germline ends. The CDR3 has 12 amino acids. Germline assignment: CDR1 MNHEY and CDR2 SVGAGI. CDR3 amino acids: CATARDSYGYTF. For the CDR3, the DNA is TGTGCCACCGCCCGTGACTCCTATGGCTACACCTTC.

There are a few counts of this clone. This chain connects TRBV28 to TRBJ2-7; TRBD1 matches at 9 bases. The length of the CDR3 is 13 residues. The ends lost 4 bases at V and 6 bases at J; junction bases unmatched: 4. From germline, CDR1 is MDHEN and CDR2 SYDVKM. DNA of the CDR3: TGTGCCAGCAGTTCCCGGGACAGGGCCGAGCAGTACTTC. Amino acid sequence: CASSSRDRAEQYF.

V usage is TRBV2 and J usage is TRBJ1-3, with unresolved D. Trimming removed 4 bases at V and 4 bases at J, with 8 bases between. The germline gives CDR1 SNHLY, CDR2 FYNNEI. The CDR3 has 13 residues. CDR3 sequence reads: CASSGGVGNTIYF. The CDR3 bases are TGTGCCAGCAGTGGTGGGGTCGGAAACACCATATATTTT.